This is a list of T cell receptor beta chains from one sample in a study of control samples from healthy donors and cancer patients. The table came from immunoSEQ multiplex PCR; TCRdb's copy has only in-frame clones and leaves some out. The sample includes 45,000 to 60,000 clones, 80% of them seen just once. The specimen was blood. The receptors originated from a man in his sixties or seventies in good health. The CDR3 runs from the conserved cysteine through the conserved F or W. Each record gives: J gene, V gene, CDR3 protein.

TRBJ2-7 | TRBV7-9 | CASSLGGSTYEQYF
TRBJ1-2 | TRBV28 | CASSLSGAVEYGYTF
TRBJ2-2 | TRBV3-1/TRBV3-2 | CASSQYQTTGELFF
TRBJ2-7 | TRBV7-9 | CASSLGTADEQYF
TRBJ2-7 | TRBV28 | CASSLFLGTSGVSYEQYF
TRBJ1-6 | TRBV6-5 | CASTQRGDRGSPLHF
TRBJ1-6 | TRBV5-1 | CASRRMTYNSPLHF
TRBJ2-7 | TRBV28 | CASSPLGHLAYEQYF
TRBJ1-1 | TRBV7-2 | CASSVPPQSGGTEAFF
TRBJ2-3 | TRBV9 | CASSVDLAANTDTQYF
TRBJ2-1 | TRBV28 | CASTLDRLGGNEQFF